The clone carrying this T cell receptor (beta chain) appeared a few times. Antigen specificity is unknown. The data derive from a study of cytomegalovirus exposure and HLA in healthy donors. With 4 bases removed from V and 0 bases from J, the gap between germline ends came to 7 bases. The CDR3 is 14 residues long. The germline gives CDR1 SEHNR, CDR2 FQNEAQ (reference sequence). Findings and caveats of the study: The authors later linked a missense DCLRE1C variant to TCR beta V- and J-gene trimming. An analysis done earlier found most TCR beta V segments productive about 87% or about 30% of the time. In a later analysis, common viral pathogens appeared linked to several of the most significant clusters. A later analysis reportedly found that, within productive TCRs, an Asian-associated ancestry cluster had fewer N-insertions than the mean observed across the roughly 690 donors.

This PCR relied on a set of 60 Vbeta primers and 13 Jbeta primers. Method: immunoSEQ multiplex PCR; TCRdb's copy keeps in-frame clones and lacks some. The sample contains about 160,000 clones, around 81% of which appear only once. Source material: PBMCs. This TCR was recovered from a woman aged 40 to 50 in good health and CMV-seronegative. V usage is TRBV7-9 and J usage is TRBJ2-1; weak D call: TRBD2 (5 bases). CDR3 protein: CASSSGSSYNEQFF. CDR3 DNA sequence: TGTGCCAGCAGCTCGGGGAGCTCCTACAATGAGCAGTTCTTC. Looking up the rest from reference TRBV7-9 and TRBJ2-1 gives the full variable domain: DTGVSQNPRHKITKRGQNVTFRCDPISEHNRLYWYRQTLGQGPEFLTYFQNEAQLEKSRLLSDRFSAERPKGSFSTLEIQRTEQGDSAMYLCASSSGSSYNEQFFGPGTRLTVL.